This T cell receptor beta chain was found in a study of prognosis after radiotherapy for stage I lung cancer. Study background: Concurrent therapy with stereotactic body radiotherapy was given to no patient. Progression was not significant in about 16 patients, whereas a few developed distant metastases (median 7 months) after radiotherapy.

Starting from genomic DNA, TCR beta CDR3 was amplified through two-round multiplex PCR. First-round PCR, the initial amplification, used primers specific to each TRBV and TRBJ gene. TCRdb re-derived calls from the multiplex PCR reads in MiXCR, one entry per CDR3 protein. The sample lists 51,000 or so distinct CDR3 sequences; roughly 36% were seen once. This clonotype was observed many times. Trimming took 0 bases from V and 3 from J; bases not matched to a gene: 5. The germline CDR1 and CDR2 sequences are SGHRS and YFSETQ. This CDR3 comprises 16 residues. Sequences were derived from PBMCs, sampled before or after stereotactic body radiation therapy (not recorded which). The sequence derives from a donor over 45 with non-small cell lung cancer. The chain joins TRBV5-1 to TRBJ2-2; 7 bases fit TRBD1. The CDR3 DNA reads TGCGCCAGCAGCTTGGCCAGGGGGATGGACACCGGGGAGCTGTTTTTT. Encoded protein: CASSLARGMDTGELFF.